A single sample gave rise to the 31 T cell receptor beta chains below, sequenced in a study of blood T cell repertoires in COVID-19. TCRdb's copy holds only in-frame clones and misses some; the assay was immunoSEQ multiplex PCR. The sample has some 200,000 clones, about 89% seen once. The sequenced sample was PBMCs or T cells enriched from blood (not recorded which). The receptors shown here come from a woman aged 18-29 years who had recovered from COVID-19.

The gene calls are TRBV7-8 and TRBJ2-1; 7 bases match TRBD1. This CDR3 is built from 14 residues. Germline V gene lookup returns CDR1 SGHVS and CDR2 FQNEAQ. V trimming: 6 bases; J trimming: 0 bases; junction bases outside the gene matches: 2. The CDR3 protein is CASRDRSSYNEQFF. The DNA for the CDR3 is TGTGCCAGCAGGGACAGGAGCTCCTACAATGAGCAGTTCTTC.

The rearrangement joins TRBV4-1 to TRBJ1-4; a possible D gene is TRBD1 (6 bases). CDR1 and CDR2 (germline): MGHRA, YSYEKL. The V end lost 0 bases, the J end lost 8 bases, and 16 bases lay between the germline ends. The CDR3 is 16 residues long. The CDR3: CASSQERGGIYEKLFF. In DNA, the CDR3 is TGCGCCAGCAGCCAAGAAAGGGGGGGCATATACGAAAAACTGTTTTTT.

The chain couples TRBV5-1 to TRBJ1-1; D is unclear. Between the trimmed V and J ends, which lost 0 bases and 3 bases, there was a span of 6 bases. In germline, CDR1 is SGHRS, CDR2 YFSETQ. The CDR3 runs 13 residues. The CDR3 bases are TGCGCCAGCAGCTTGGACGGTTACACTGAAGCTTTCTTT. Translation: CASSLDGYTEAFF.

CDR3 sequence: CASSLQETSTDTQYF. Here the CDR3 DNA reads TGTGCCAGCAGCCTACAGGAGACTAGCACAGATACGCAGTATTTT. The rearrangement joins TRBV2 to TRBJ2-3; possible D gene TRBD1, 5 bases. The V end lost 6 bases, the J end lost 0 bases, and 13 bases lay between the germline ends. This CDR3 is built from 15 residues. From germline, CDR1 is SNHLY and CDR2 FYNNEI.

This clone was recorded many times. The chain combines TRBV28 with TRBJ2-7; 9 nucleotides agree with TRBD1. The ends lost 6 bases at V and 2 bases at J; junction bases unmatched: 5. The CDR3 consists of 14 residues. CDR1 is MDHEN, CDR2 SYDVKM, per germline. As DNA, the CDR3 is TGTGCCAGCAGCCTACGACAGGGGGCCTACGAGCAGTACTTC. Its translation is CASSLRQGAYEQYF.

The chain links TRBV7-6 to TRBJ2-3, with 11 bases matching TRBD1. Per the germline V gene, CDR1 is SGHVS and CDR2 is FNYEAQ. Germline trimming cut 5 bases from V and 2 bases from J; bases unmatched to any gene: 12. The CDR3 covers 18 residues. The CDR3 sequence: CASSLIAGTGGTTDTQYF. The CDR3 coding sequence is TGTGCCAGCAGCCTAATAGCCGGGACAGGGGGTACCACAGATACGCAGTATTTT.

The chain combines TRBV27 with TRBJ1-6; D is ambiguous. Looked up from germline, CDR1 is MNHEY and CDR2 is SMNVEV (reference sequence). The V end was cut by 3 bases, the J end by 9 bases, with 12 bases between. There are 14 residues in the CDR3. In DNA form, the CDR3 reads TGTGCCAGCAGTTTCGGGAGGCTCTCTTCACCCCTCCACTTT. Amino acid sequence: CASSFGRLSSPLHF.

The chain links TRBV6-1 to TRBJ2-7, with TRBD2 matching 7 bases. The CDR3 length is 14 residues. With V trimmed by 1 base and J by 3 bases, 3 bases remained unmatched. CDR1 MNHNS and CDR2 SASEGT come from the germline V gene. CDR3 sequence reads: CASSEVGGGYEQYF. In DNA form, the CDR3 reads TGTGCCAGCAGTGAAGTGGGGGGGGGCTACGAGCAGTACTTC.

The chain carries TRBV9 and TRBJ2-3, with 9 bases aligning to TRBD2. V was clipped by 2 bases and J by 2 bases; unmatched bases: 6. Germline CDR1 is SGDLS and CDR2 is YYNGEE. There are 16 residues in the CDR3. CDR3 amino acids: CASSVRAGGATDTQYF. For the CDR3, the DNA is TGTGCCAGCAGCGTTAGAGCGGGGGGCGCCACAGATACGCAGTATTTT.

This clone was recorded only once. The chain recombines TRBV25-1 with TRBJ2-7; weak D call: TRBD1 (5 bases). Germline-derived CDR1 and CDR2 are MGHDK and SYGVNS. V lost 3 bases and J lost 5, with 20 bases in between. CDR3 length equals 16 residues. The CDR3 spells CASSDFSGRAADEQYF. The CDR3 DNA reads as TGTGCCAGCAGTGATTTTTCGGGCAGGGCCGCCGACGAGCAGTACTTC.

The chain combines TRBV12-5 with TRBJ2-3; 10 bases fit TRBD2. CDR1 and CDR2 (germline): LGHNT, FRNRAP. The CDR3 loop spans 15 amino acids. J was trimmed by 2 bases and V by 6 bases; bases with no gene match: 5. In nucleotides, the CDR3 is TGTGCTAGTGGCCGCGGACTAGCGGTCACAGATACGCAGTATTTT. Protein sequence: CASGRGLAVTDTQYF.

The chain joins TRBV24-1 to TRBJ2-1; D is ambiguous. Trimming stripped 4 bases from V and 3 bases from J, with 12 bases between. In germline, CDR1 is KGHDR, CDR2 SFDVKD. The CDR3 length is 15 residues. The CDR3 spells CATSEHSNNYNEQFF. CDR3 in DNA: TGTGCCACCAGTGAACATTCAAACAACTACAATGAGCAGTTCTTC.

The chain is built from TRBV7-9 and TRBJ1-1, with a weak D call TRBD1 (6 bases). The CDR3 has 12 amino acids. V was clipped by 5 bases and J by 10 bases, with 14 bases between them. CDR1 is SEHNR, CDR2 FQNEAQ, per germline (reference sequence). The CDR3 loop reads CASSRFRGGAFF. In nucleotides, the CDR3 is TGTGCCAGCAGCCGATTCCGAGGGGGAGCTTTCTTT. The full variable domain, rest sourced from reference TRBV7-9 and TRBJ1-1, is DTGVSQNPRHKITKRGQNVTFRCDPISEHNRLYWYRQTLGQGPEFLTYFQNEAQLEKSRLLSDRFSAERPKGSFSTLEIQRTEQGDSAMYLCASSRFRGGAFFGQGTRLTVV.

CDR3 DNA: TGTGCCAGCAGCTTTCCTGGCGAGACCCAGTACTTC. Encoded protein: CASSFPGETQYF. V is TRBV7-8 and J is TRBJ2-5; D is unclear. CDR1 is SGHVS, CDR2 FQNEAQ, per germline. Trimming pared 3 bases from V and 5 bases from J, leaving 7 bases between. The CDR3 totals 12 residues.

This clone came up a few times. V is TRBV5-1 and J is TRBJ2-2; 8 nucleotides match TRBD2. CDR1 is SGHRS, CDR2 YFSETQ, per germline. CDR3 length: 16 amino acids. The V segment lost 1 base and the J segment 2 bases; nucleotides outside the gene matches: 4. The CDR3 region is CASSLRAGANTGELFF. The CDR3 coding sequence is TGCGCCAGCAGCTTGAGAGCGGGGGCTAACACCGGGGAGCTGTTTTTT.

V usage is TRBV6-5 and J usage is TRBJ1-1, with 9 bases aligning to TRBD1. J gave up 1 base and V 6 bases, and 6 bases lay outside the gene matches. The CDR3 extends over 15 amino acids. Germline V lookup: CDR1 MNHEY, CDR2 SVGAGI. CDR3 DNA sequence: TGTGCCAGCAGCCTACAGGGACAGGGGAACACTGAAGCTTTCTTT. Protein: CASSLQGQGNTEAFF.

The chain joins TRBV1 to TRBJ2-3; the table's D call, TRBD2, has no DNA check behind it. TRBV1 is a recognized pseudogene. The CDR3 extends over 17 amino acids. CDR3 in amino acids: CTSSRRLAGDSTDTQYF. DNA of the CDR3: TGCACCAGCAGCCGCCGACTAGCGGGAGATAGCACAGATACGCAGTATTTT.

The J gene is TRBJ1-2, the V gene TRBV9; TRBD1 might be the D (6 bases). The germline V gene has CDR1 SGDLS and CDR2 YYNGEE. V was shortened by 0 bases and J by 5 bases, with 11 bases between the two germline ends. This CDR3 has 14 amino acids. CDR3: CASSVVDRPYGYTF. DNA of the CDR3: TGTGCCAGCAGCGTAGTGGACAGACCTTATGGCTACACCTTC.

This clone was picked up one time. The genes are TRBV11-2 and TRBJ2-5; D gene unclear. The CDR3 consists of 11 residues. Deletions cut 5 bases from V and 2 bases from J, with 3 bases between. Germline V gene sequence: CDR1 SGHAT, CDR2 FQNNGV. The CDR3 sequence: CASSLQETQYF. The CDR3, as DNA: TGTGCCAGCAGCCTGCAAGAGACCCAGTACTTC.

The rearrangement uses TRBV29-1 and TRBJ2-3, with TRBD2 matching 7 bases. Germline V gene lookup returns CDR1 SQVTM and CDR2 ANQGSEA. Trimming took 0 bases from V and 8 from J; bases not matched to a gene: 5. This CDR3 contains 13 residues. CDR3 nucleotide sequence: TGCAGCGTTGAAGACGGACCGGGGGGTACGCAGTATTTT. This gives the protein CSVEDGPGGTQYF.

This sequence joins TRBV5-6 and TRBJ2-3; D call uncertain. The CDR3 has 14 residues. Germline loops: CDR1 SGHDT, CDR2 YYEEEE. Trimming pared 0 bases from V and 5 bases from J, leaving 10 bases between. Here the CDR3 reads CASSLVPSRDTQYF. CDR3 DNA: TGTGCCAGCAGCTTGGTCCCGAGTAGAGATACGCAGTATTTT.

This clone was detected once. The chain couples TRBV10-3 to TRBJ1-5, with 12 bases matching TRBD1. The V gene end was trimmed by 6 bases and the J gene end by 2 bases; junction bases not matched to a gene: 2. Germline V gene lookup returns CDR1 ENHRY and CDR2 SYGVKD. The CDR3 totals 15 residues. CDR3 nucleotide sequence: TGTGCCATCAGCGGGACAGGGGGCCGCAATCAGCCCCAGCATTTT. Protein product: CAISGTGGRNQPQHF.

The chain joins TRBV5-4 to TRBJ1-1, with D hard to call. Trimming stripped 4 bases from V and 0 bases from J, with 10 bases between. This CDR3 region has 14 residues. Looked up from germline, CDR1 is SGHNT and CDR2 is YYREEE (reference sequence). This CDR3 reads CASSEHSMNTEAFF. In DNA, the CDR3 is TGTGCCAGCAGCGAACATAGCATGAACACTGAAGCTTTCTTT.

For the CDR3, the DNA is TGTGCCAGCAGGGGAGACCGAGACAGGATCCTTGGAGCTTTCTTT. It is translated as CASRGDRDRILGAFF. The chain has TRBV6-5 and TRBJ1-1, with a weak D call TRBD1 (6 bases). The CDR3 consists of 15 residues. Germline CDR1 reads MNHEY; CDR2 reads SVGAGI. V gave up 6 bases and J gave up 10 bases, with 24 bases separating them.

The genes are TRBV5-1 and TRBJ2-5; D may be TRBD1 (6 bases). The V gene's germline CDR1 is SGHRS and CDR2 YFSETQ. This CDR3 is 14 amino acids long. V was pared by 0 bases and J by 4 bases, with 10 bases between. In DNA form, the CDR3 reads TGCGCCAGCAGCTTGGACCTCAGGGGAGAGACCCAGTACTTC. It yields the protein CASSLDLRGETQYF.

The table lists this clone with a count of one. The chain is built from TRBV4-1 and TRBJ1-2; 8 positions agree with TRBD1. After removal of 6 bases from V and 0 bases from J, the junction contained 15 bases not matched to a gene. Germline V gene data show CDR1 as MGHRA and CDR2 as YSYEKL. This CDR3 is 18 amino acids long. The CDR3 sequence: CASRLEEDRGSPNYGYTF. DNA for the CDR3: TGCGCCAGCAGGTTAGAGGAAGACAGGGGTTCCCCTAACTATGGCTACACCTTC.

This chain uses TRBV9 with TRBJ2-5, with TRBD1 matching over 10 bases. CDR3 length: 16 amino acids. With V trimmed by 4 bases and J by 2 bases, 8 bases remained unmatched. Per germline, CDR1 SGDLS and CDR2 YYNGEE. This CDR3 is CASSLGTGVRQETQYF. CDR3 coding DNA: TGTGCCAGCAGCTTAGGGACAGGGGTACGACAAGAGACCCAGTACTTC.

The rearrangement joins TRBV12-5 to TRBJ2-6, with 10 bases that match TRBD1. CDR3 length: 14 amino acids. CDR1 and CDR2 from the germline V gene are LGHNT and FRNRAP. V was pared by 9 bases and J by 2 bases, with 1 base of the junction left unmatched. CDR3 in DNA: TGTGCTAGCGGGACAGGGGCTGGGGCCAACGTCCTGACTTTC. It translates to CASGTGAGANVLTF.

The chain has TRBV30 and TRBJ2-1, with TRBD2 identical over 8 bases. With V trimmed by 2 bases and J by 7 bases, 13 bases remained unmatched. Germline lookup yields CDR1 GTSNPN and CDR2 SVGIG (reference sequence). The CDR3 has 16 residues. For the CDR3, the DNA is TGTGCCTGGAGTCCGGGACTAGGCCCTTCGGTGAATGAGCAGTTCTTC. It translates to CAWSPGLGPSVNEQFF. Drawing the rest from reference TRBV30 and TRBJ2-1, the complete variable domain is SQTIHQWPATLVQPVGSPLSLECTVEGTSNPNLYWYRQAAGRGLQLLFYSVGIGQISSEVPQNLSASRPQDRQFILSSKKLLLSDSGFYLCAWSPGLGPSVNEQFFGPGTRLTVL.

This chain uses TRBV21-1 with TRBJ1-2; the table's D gene call, TRBD1, was not cross checked with the DNA. TRBV21-1 is described as a pseudogene. The CDR3 is made up of 18 amino acids. Here the CDR3 DNA reads TGTGCCAGCCGCCTGTTTACAGGGTGGACCCTGCTATTCTATGGCTACACCTTC. The encoded protein is CASRLFTGWTLLFYGYTF.

This sequence joins TRBV30 and TRBJ2-7; D remains unclear. The CDR3 loop spans 14 amino acids. Germline values: CDR1 GTSNPN, CDR2 SVGIG (reference sequence). Trimming removed 0 bases from V and 2 bases from J, with 11 bases in between. CDR3 nucleotide sequence: TGTGCCTGGAGTGTACCAGGTCTCACCTACGAGCAGTACTTC. Its protein is CAWSVPGLTYEQYF.